These 32 T cell receptor beta chains share one sample of origin, sequenced in a study of blood T cell repertoires in COVID-19 (dated by TCRdb to 2018 to 2020). Library preparation was by the immunoSEQ multiplex PCR assay. TCRdb obtained this table from immuneACCESS and retained in-frame rearrangements with V and J assigned. These tables miss some clones; where compared with another copy, unresolved V genes account for less than half of the shortfall, and the remainder is unexplained. The sample table shows some 74,000 clones, and roughly 83% are seen once. Of the sample, roughly 18% falls within the top ten clones. Sequencing was carried out using peripheral blood. The receptors originated from a woman of 80 years or more with acute or convalescent COVID-19.

V gene TRBV5-4 combines with J gene TRBJ1-5; unclear D gene. The length of the CDR3 is 13 residues. Germline values: CDR1 SGHNT, CDR2 YYREEE (reference sequence). The germline V and J ends were trimmed by 4 bases and 4 bases, with 9 bases remaining between them. The DNA for the CDR3 is TGTGCCAGCAGCCGAGACACAAATCAGCCCCAGCATTTT. Translation: CASSRDTNQPQHF.

This clone came up a few times. The chain has TRBV5-5 and TRBJ2-7; 9 nucleotides agree with TRBD1. The germline CDR1 and CDR2 sequences are SGHKS and YYEKEE (reference sequence). The CDR3 is made up of 13 amino acids. V was pared by 5 bases and J by 6 bases, with 6 bases of the junction left unmatched. CDR3 residues: CASSWDRDGEQYF. The CDR3 nucleotides read TGTGCCAGCAGTTGGGACAGGGATGGCGAGCAGTACTTC.

The chain joins TRBV19 to TRBJ1-2; 7 nucleotides match TRBD1. CDR3 length equals 15 residues. V dropped 2 bases and J dropped 8; count of bases not matched to a gene: 11. Germline values: CDR1 LNHDA, CDR2 SQIVND (reference sequence). CDR3 nucleotide sequence: TGTGCCAGTAGTATAAGTAGGGACAGCCTGGAAGGCTACACCTTC. This encodes CASSISRDSLEGYTF. Variable domain in full (rest from reference TRBV19 and TRBJ1-2): DGGITQSPKYLFRKEGQNVTLSCEQNLNHDAMYWYRQDPGQGLRLIYYSQIVNDFQKGDIAEGYSVSREKKESFPLTVTSAQKNPTAFYLCASSISRDSLEGYTFGSGTRLTVV.

This rearrangement joins TRBV18 to TRBJ1-3, with unresolved D. Germline CDR1 KGHSH, CDR2 LQKENI. The CDR3 extends over 14 amino acids. Trimming pared 2 bases from V and 4 bases from J, leaving 9 bases between. Here the CDR3 DNA reads TGTGCCAGCTCACCAAGCGGTGGAGGAAACACCATATATTTT. As protein: CASSPSGGGNTIYF.

The chain uses TRBV18 and TRBJ2-7; D remains unclear. CDR1 and CDR2 (germline): KGHSH, LQKENI. This CDR3 region has 12 residues. The germline V and J ends were trimmed by 3 bases and 1 base, with 4 bases remaining between them. CDR3 DNA: TGTGCCAGCTCACCGTCTTCCTACGAGCAGTACTTC. This sequence encodes CASSPSSYEQYF.

This clone has a single count. The chain employs TRBV6-5 and TRBJ2-7; no firm D call. Deletions cut 7 bases from V and 3 bases from J, with 13 bases between. Germline assignment: CDR1 MNHEY and CDR2 SVGAGI. The CDR3 is made up of 13 amino acids. The CDR3 nucleotides read TGTGCCAGCACCCTCTGGGCGATCTACGAGCAGTACTTC. It codes for CASTLWAIYEQYF.

The rearrangement joins TRBV7-6 to TRBJ2-3; TRBD2 matches 10 bases. The J segment lost 3 bases and the V segment lost 2 bases, leaving 2 bases of the junction unmatched. Germline V CDR1 and CDR2: SGHVS, FNYEAQ. CDR3 size: 15 residues. CDR3 nucleotides: TGTGCCAGCAGCTTATCGGGACTAGCGACAGATACGCAGTATTTT. Translation gives CASSLSGLATDTQYF. The full variable domain, rest sourced from reference TRBV7-6 and TRBJ2-3, is GAGVSQSPRYKVTKRGQDVALRCDPISGHVSLYWYRQALGQGPEFLTYFNYEAQQDKSGLPNDRFSAERPEGSISTLTIQRTEQRDSAMYRCASSLSGLATDTQYFGPGTRLTVL.

This clone was seen a few times. The chain has TRBV11-3 and TRBJ2-1, with 8 nucleotides matching TRBD2. The CDR3 spans 16 residues. V lost 4 bases and J lost 5; bases outside the gene matches: 10. Germline V gives CDR1 SGHNT, CDR2 YENEEA. CDR3 DNA: TGTGCCAGCAGCTCTCAGATAGCGGGGAACAACAATGAGCAGTTCTTC. It encodes CASSSQIAGNNNEQFF.

The chain couples TRBV27 to TRBJ1-2; D call uncertain. Germline V gene sequence: CDR1 MNHEY, CDR2 SMNVEV (reference sequence). V was cut by 6 bases and J by 2 bases, with 16 bases left in between. The CDR3 extends over 15 amino acids. This CDR3 is CASRGEGRPNYGYTF. CDR3 sequence (DNA): TGTGCCAGCAGAGGAGAGGGAAGGCCGAACTATGGCTACACCTTC.

The chain uses TRBV29-1 and TRBJ1-1, with D uncertain. Germline CDR1 SQVTM, CDR2 ANQGSEA. The V end was cut by 3 bases, the J end by 2 bases, with 7 bases between. This CDR3 has 12 amino acids. In DNA, the CDR3 is TGCAGCGTTGATAATGTTAACACTGAAGCTTTCTTT. This gives the protein CSVDNVNTEAFF.

The chain employs TRBV3-1 (or the pseudogene TRBV3-2) and TRBJ1-1; the D is unclear. The germline V gene has CDR1 LGHDT and CDR2 YNNKEL (reference sequence). The CDR3 totals 14 residues. V was pared by 3 bases and J by 4 bases, with 12 bases between. CDR3 sequence (DNA): TGTGCCAGCAGCCATTCGGGGAGCTTCACTGAAGCTTTCTTT. It yields the protein CASSHSGSFTEAFF.

This chain joins TRBV12-5 and TRBJ1-5, with D perhaps TRBD1 (6 bases). Trimming took off 9 bases at V and 2 bases at J, with 14 bases between the two ends. Germline loops: CDR1 LGHNT, CDR2 FRNRAP. CDR3 length: 14 residues. CDR3 sequence reads: CASIRGGGNQPQHF. In DNA form, the CDR3 reads TGTGCTAGCATCAGGGGAGGGGGCAATCAGCCCCAGCATTTT.

The chain couples TRBV24-1 to TRBJ1-6; the D gene is possibly TRBD1 (5 bases). V was clipped by 7 bases and J by 5 bases, with 20 bases between them. Germline V gene sequence: CDR1 KGHDR, CDR2 SFDVKD. The CDR3 is 17 residues long. This CDR3 is CATRDVPAQGNNSPLHF. CDR3 coding DNA: TGTGCCACCAGGGATGTCCCCGCTCAGGGCAATAATTCACCCCTCCACTTT.

The chain combines TRBV5-6 with TRBJ2-1, with a weak D call TRBD2 (5 bases). Germline CDR1 reads SGHDT; CDR2 reads YYEEEE. Trimming cost V 4 bases and J 6 bases, with 8 bases left between them. The CDR3 has 12 residues. CDR3 nucleotides: TGTGCCAGCAGCCATACTAGCAATGAGCAGTTCTTC. It translates to CASSHTSNEQFF.

This clone was counted many times. The gene calls are TRBV4-1 and TRBJ2-7; 10 bases align to TRBD2. V trimming: 4 bases; J trimming: 3 bases; junction bases outside the gene matches: 6. Germline V gene data show CDR1 as MGHRA and CDR2 as YSYEKL. The CDR3 extends over 15 amino acids. The CDR3 DNA reads TGCGCCAGCAGCCCTCGGACTAGCGGATTCTACGAGCAGTACTTC. This encodes CASSPRTSGFYEQYF.

The chain links TRBV5-4 to TRBJ1-1; maybe TRBD1 (5 bases). Looked up from germline, CDR1 is SGHNT and CDR2 is YYREEE (reference sequence). The V gene lost 0 bases and the J gene lost 2 bases, with 11 bases spanning the gap. This CDR3 spans 15 amino acids. CDR3 sequence reads: CASSLEGRANTEAFF. The CDR3 DNA sequence: TGTGCCAGCAGCTTGGAGGGCAGGGCCAACACTGAAGCTTTCTTT.

This rearrangement joins TRBV7-2 to TRBJ1-2; D gene unclear. CDR3 length equals 15 residues. The germline V and J ends were trimmed by 1 base and 0 bases, with 9 bases remaining between them. From germline, CDR1 is SGHTA and CDR2 FQGNSA. The CDR3 coding sequence is TGTGCCAGCAGCTTAGAGCTACAGACTAACTATGGCTACACCTTC. It encodes CASSLELQTNYGYTF. Combining the CDR3 with reference TRBV7-2 and TRBJ1-2 gives the whole variable domain GAGVSQSPSNKVTEKGKDVELRCDPISGHTALYWYRQSLGQGLEFLIYFQGNSAPDKSGLPSDRFSAERTGGSVSTLTIQRTQQEDSAVYLCASSLELQTNYGYTFGSGTRLTVV.

The chain links TRBV19 to TRBJ1-2, with D possibly matching TRBD1 (5 bases). Germline CDR1 reads LNHDA; CDR2 reads SQIVND (reference sequence). This CDR3 has 14 residues. Trimming shortened V by 8 bases and J by 0 bases, and 13 bases separated the two germline ends. The CDR3: CASGGGTTNYGYTF. The CDR3 nucleotides read TGTGCCAGTGGGGGAGGAACTACTAACTATGGCTACACCTTC.

As for this clone: At one of its ends the junction is not consistent with the germline gene, which may arise from a read error. This chain joins TRBV6-6 and TRBJ1-2; the match to TRBD1 covers 7 bases. This CDR3 is built from 11 residues. The germline V gene encodes CDR1 MNHNY and CDR2 SVGAGI (reference sequence). CDR3 DNA sequence: TGTGCCAGCAGCCCGACAGGGCCCACCCTCTTC. Translation: CASSPTGPTLF.

This clone has just a few counts. V and J are TRBV11-3 and TRBJ2-2; D uncertain. Germline lookup yields CDR1 SGHNT and CDR2 YENEEA. The CDR3 runs 14 residues. The V gene lost 3 bases and the J gene lost 0 bases, with 5 bases spanning the gap. The CDR3 DNA is TGTGCCAGCAGCTTTGGAGCGAACACCGGGGAGCTGTTTTTT. This encodes CASSFGANTGELFF.

The V call is TRBV5-1, the J call TRBJ1-2; the D gene is possibly TRBD1 (5 bases). CDR3 length: 14 amino acids. The ends were cut back, 1 base at V and 8 bases at J, with 15 bases in the middle. Germline lookup yields CDR1 SGHRS and CDR2 YFSETQ. CDR3 sequence (DNA): TGCGCCAGCAGCTTGAGGTCAGGAGGGGAGGGCTACACCTTC. Translation gives CASSLRSGGEGYTF.

The chain links TRBV6-5 to TRBJ2-5; 8 bases line up with TRBD1. Germline loops: CDR1 MNHEY, CDR2 SVGAGI. J gave up 1 base and V 6 bases, and 4 bases lay outside the gene matches. This CDR3 is built from 14 residues. CDR3 loop: CASSRTGLQETQYF. CDR3 in DNA: TGTGCCAGCAGCCGGACAGGGCTCCAAGAGACCCAGTACTTC.

The V gene is TRBV5-4, the J gene TRBJ2-1; 13 bases match TRBD2. The V segment lost 2 bases and the J segment 6 bases; nucleotides outside the gene matches: 2. This CDR3 contains 15 residues. CDR1 and CDR2 (germline): SGHNT, YYREEE (reference sequence). In DNA, the CDR3 is TGTGCCAGCAGCTTAAGGACTAGCGGGAGCAATGAGCAGTTCTTC. As protein: CASSLRTSGSNEQFF.

This clone is a singleton in its sample. CDR3 bases: TGTGCCAGCTCAGCGGGAGGGGTTGTAGAGACCCAGTACTTC. Protein: CASSAGGVVETQYF. The chain is built from TRBV18 and TRBJ2-5, with TRBD2 identical over 9 bases. Germline CDR1 and CDR2: KGHSH and LQKENI. Trimming at V came to 5 bases and at J to 4 bases, leaving 5 bases not matched to a gene. The CDR3 is 14 residues long.

The chain links TRBV5-1 to TRBJ2-2; D might be TRBD2 (6 bases). From germline, CDR1 is SGHRS and CDR2 YFSETQ. The CDR3 loop spans 16 amino acids. Trimming shortened V by 4 bases and J by 7 bases, and 20 bases separated the two germline ends. This chain's CDR3 is CASSQTGTSRNGELFF. CDR3 bases: TGCGCCAGCAGCCAAACTGGGACTTCTCGAAACGGGGAGCTGTTTTTT.

The CDR3 sequence: CASGRGGNNEQFF. DNA of the CDR3: TGCGCCAGTGGGCGAGGGGGCAACAATGAGCAGTTCTTC. The chain links TRBV10-2 to TRBJ2-1; 7 positions match TRBD1. CDR1 WSHSY and CDR2 SAAADI come from the germline V gene. The CDR3 is made up of 13 amino acids. Trimming removed 9 bases from V and 5 bases from J; junction bases left unmatched: 7.

The gene calls are TRBV9 and TRBJ2-2, with 7 bases that match TRBD2. The CDR3 runs to 19 residues. With V trimmed by 4 bases and J by 1 base, 16 bases remained unmatched. Per germline, CDR1 SGDLS and CDR2 YYNGEE. CDR3 DNA: TGTGCCAGCAGCCCCGGGACTATCCCCTATGGTTTGAACACCGGGGAGCTGTTTTTT. Encoded protein: CASSPGTIPYGLNTGELFF. The full variable domain, completed using reference TRBV9 and TRBJ2-2, is DSGVTQTPKHLITATGQRVTLRCSPRSGDLSVYWYQQSLDQGLQFLIQYYNGEERAKGNILERFSAQQFPDLHSELNLSSLELGDSALYFCASSPGTIPYGLNTGELFFGEGSRLTVL.

This chain joins TRBV5-1 and TRBJ2-1; 9 bases align to TRBD2. The CDR3 spans 16 residues. Looked up from germline, CDR1 is SGHRS and CDR2 is YFSETQ. The ends lost 2 bases at V and 7 bases at J; junction bases unmatched: 10. This CDR3 reads CASSFGLAGEGNEQFF. Written as DNA, the CDR3 is TGCGCCAGCAGCTTCGGTTTAGCGGGAGAGGGGAATGAGCAGTTCTTC.

The chain links TRBV30 to TRBJ1-5; a weak D match, TRBD1 (6 bases). Per the germline V gene, CDR1 is GTSNPN and CDR2 is SVGIG (reference sequence). V shed 0 bases and J shed 1 base, with 10 bases lying between them. This CDR3 has 15 amino acids. CDR3 DNA: TGTGCCTGGAGTGTACGCGGGGGCAGCAATCAGCCCCAGCATTTT. This translates into CAWSVRGGSNQPQHF.

The chain joins TRBV11-2 to TRBJ2-5; TRBD1 aligns across 7 bases. V shed 6 bases, J shed 5 bases, and the junction held 6 bases outside the gene matches. The CDR3 spans 13 residues. Germline V CDR1 and CDR2: SGHAT, FQNNGV. The CDR3: CASRGQSQETQYF. CDR3 nucleotide sequence: TGTGCCAGCAGGGGACAGTCTCAGGAGACCCAGTACTTC.

The chain is built from TRBV6-5 and TRBJ1-2; perhaps TRBD1 as D (5 bases). The germline CDR1 and CDR2 sequences are MNHEY and SVGAGI. CDR3 size: 15 residues. Trimming stripped 0 bases from V and 6 bases from J, with 14 bases between. CDR3 DNA sequence: TGTGCCAGCAGTTACTCGACGGGGGTTTGGGATGGCTACACCTTC. Translating it yields CASSYSTGVWDGYTF.

The genes are TRBV6-5 and TRBJ2-5; 7 bases line up with TRBD1. V was clipped by 2 bases and J by 4 bases; unmatched bases: 7. Germline lookup yields CDR1 MNHEY and CDR2 SVGAGI. CDR3 length equals 15 residues. The CDR3 sequence: CASSYAPNRGETQYF. CDR3 nucleotides: TGTGCCAGCAGTTACGCCCCGAACAGGGGAGAGACCCAGTACTTC.